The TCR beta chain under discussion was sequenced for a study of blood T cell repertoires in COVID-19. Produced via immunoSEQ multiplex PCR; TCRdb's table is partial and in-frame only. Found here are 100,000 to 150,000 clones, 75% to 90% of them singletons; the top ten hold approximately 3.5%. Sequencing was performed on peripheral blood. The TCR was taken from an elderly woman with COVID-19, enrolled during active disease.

For the CDR3, the DNA is TGCGCCAGCAGAAGGGACAGGGACTATGGCTACACCTTC. This gives the protein CASRRDRDYGYTF. This chain joins TRBV5-1 and TRBJ1-2; TRBD1 aligns across 9 bases. V dropped 5 bases and J dropped 3; count of bases not matched to a gene: 2. Germline V CDR1 and CDR2: SGHRS, YFSETQ. The CDR3 totals 13 residues.